The entry below describes one T cell receptor (beta chain). The CDR3 is 18 amino acids. Germline assignment: CDR1 SGHDT and CDR2 YYEEEE. V was trimmed by 1 base and J by 6 bases, leaving 23 bases between them. This sample is drawn from a study of OX40 agonist ivuxolimab in advanced cancers. For the study at large: Ivuxolimab, an agonistic anti-OX40 (CD134) antibody, was given to patients. Each patient was given ivuxolimab into a vein every 2 weeks, at 0.01 to 10 mg/kg. Having had anti-PD-1, anti-PD-L1 or anti-CTLA-4 therapy before was allowed, and over 35% had some. Three individuals attained partial responses, comprising one hepatocellular carcinoma case and two cutaneous melanoma cases.

Here immunoSEQ multiplex PCR was the method, and the copy in TCRdb shows in-frame clones only, minus some. The sample records roughly 80,000 clones, about 80% being singletons. This TCR came from an adult with an advanced solid tumor such as melanoma, head and neck, liver or kidney cancer. Sample: CD4+ or CD8+ T cells sorted from blood, taken in a trial of the OX40 agonist ivuxolimab. This chain links TRBV5-6 with TRBJ1-5; maybe TRBD1 (6 bases). CDR3 nucleotides: TGTGCCAGCAGCTTGATGAGGGGGGAGGGGGTGTCTGGTCAGCCCCAGCATTTT. It yields the protein CASSLMRGEGVSGQPQHF.